This T cell receptor (beta chain) came from a study of blood T cell repertoires in COVID-19. Study as a whole: From the United States, Italy and Spain came samples of acute and convalescent COVID-19. T cells, B-cell-depleted T cells, or PBMCs supplied cDNA or gDNA.

Original data processing: Reference gene primer amplification in the assay estimated nucleated cell counts. Method: immunoSEQ multiplex PCR; TCRdb's copy keeps in-frame clones and lacks some. That table gives V, J and clone size, and the DNA gave D and trimming. The sample holds approximately 100,000 clones, approximately 79% seen once. Germline V gene lookup returns CDR1 SGHTA and CDR2 FQGNSA. This CDR3 is 13 amino acids long. Between the trimmed V and J ends, which lost 7 bases and 3 bases, there was a span of 12 bases. The sequenced sample consisted of peripheral blood. The V and J genes are TRBV7-2 and TRBJ2-5; tentatively, D is TRBD1 (5 bases). The sequence was obtained from a man aged 70 or older with active or convalescent COVID-19. The CDR3 DNA is TGTGCCAGCAATAGACAGACCAAAGAGACCCAGTACTTC. It translates to CASNRQTKETQYF.